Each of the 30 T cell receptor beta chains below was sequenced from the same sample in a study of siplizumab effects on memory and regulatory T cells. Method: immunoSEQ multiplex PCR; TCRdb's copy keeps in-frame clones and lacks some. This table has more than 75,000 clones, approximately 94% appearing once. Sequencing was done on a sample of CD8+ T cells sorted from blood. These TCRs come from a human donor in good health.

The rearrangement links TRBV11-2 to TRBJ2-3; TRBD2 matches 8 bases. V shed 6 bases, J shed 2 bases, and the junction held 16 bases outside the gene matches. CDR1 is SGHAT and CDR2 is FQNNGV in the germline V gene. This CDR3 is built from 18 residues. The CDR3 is CASRTDRSPGLATDTQYF. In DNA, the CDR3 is TGTGCCAGCAGAACAGATCGGTCCCCTGGACTAGCCACAGATACGCAGTATTTT.

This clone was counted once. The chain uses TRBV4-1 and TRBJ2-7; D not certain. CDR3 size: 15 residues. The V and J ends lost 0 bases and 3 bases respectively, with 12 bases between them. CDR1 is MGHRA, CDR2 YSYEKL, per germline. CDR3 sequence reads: CASSQEWNYRYEQYF. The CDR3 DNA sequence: TGCGCCAGCAGCCAAGAGTGGAATTACCGCTACGAGCAGTACTTC.

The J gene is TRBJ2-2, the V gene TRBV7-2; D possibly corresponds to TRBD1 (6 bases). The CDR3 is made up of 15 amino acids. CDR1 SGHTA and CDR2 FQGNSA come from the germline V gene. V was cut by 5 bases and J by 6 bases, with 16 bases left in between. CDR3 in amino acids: CASSETTGLAGELFF. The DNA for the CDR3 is TGTGCCAGCAGCGAAACCACAGGGCTGGCCGGGGAGCTGTTTTTT.

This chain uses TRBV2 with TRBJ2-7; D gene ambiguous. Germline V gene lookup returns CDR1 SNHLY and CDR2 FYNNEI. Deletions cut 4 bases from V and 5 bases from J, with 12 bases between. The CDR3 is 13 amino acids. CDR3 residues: CASSGRVRNEQYF. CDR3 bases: TGTGCCAGCAGTGGGCGTGTCAGAAACGAGCAGTACTTC.

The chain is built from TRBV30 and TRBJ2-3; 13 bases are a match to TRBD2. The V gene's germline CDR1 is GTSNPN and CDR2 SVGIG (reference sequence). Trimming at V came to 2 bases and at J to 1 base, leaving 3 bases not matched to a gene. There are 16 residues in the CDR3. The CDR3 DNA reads TGTGCCTGGAGTCCCGGACTAGCGGGAGGCACAGATACGCAGTATTTT. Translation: CAWSPGLAGGTDTQYF.

This CDR3 reads CASSSAGGTNEKLFF. CDR3 DNA: TGTGCCAGCAGCTCGGCGGGGGGAACTAATGAAAAACTGTTTTTT. The chain is built from TRBV13 and TRBJ1-4, with a tentative D call TRBD1 (5 bases). This CDR3 has 15 residues. The V gene lost 4 bases and the J gene lost 1 base, with 10 bases spanning the gap. Germline CDR1 is PRHDT and CDR2 is FYEKMQ (reference sequence).

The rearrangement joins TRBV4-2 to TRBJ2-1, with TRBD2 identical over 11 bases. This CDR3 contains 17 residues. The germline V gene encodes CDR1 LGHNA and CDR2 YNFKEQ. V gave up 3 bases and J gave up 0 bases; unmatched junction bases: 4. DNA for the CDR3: TGTGCCAGCAGCCAGGGGACTAGCGGTAGCTCCTACAATGAGCAGTTCTTC. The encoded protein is CASSQGTSGSSYNEQFF.

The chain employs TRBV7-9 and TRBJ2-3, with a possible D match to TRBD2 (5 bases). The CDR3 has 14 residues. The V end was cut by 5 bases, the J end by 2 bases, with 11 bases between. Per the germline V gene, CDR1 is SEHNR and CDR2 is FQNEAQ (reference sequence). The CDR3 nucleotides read TGTGCCAGCAGCCCGGACTGGAACACAGATACGCAGTATTTT. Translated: CASSPDWNTDTQYF.

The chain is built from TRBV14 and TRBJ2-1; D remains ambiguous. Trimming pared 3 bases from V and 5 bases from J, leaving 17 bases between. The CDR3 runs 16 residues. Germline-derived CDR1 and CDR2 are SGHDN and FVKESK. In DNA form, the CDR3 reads TGTGCCAGCAGCCAGAGACCTCAAACGTCCCACAATGAGCAGTTCTTC. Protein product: CASSQRPQTSHNEQFF. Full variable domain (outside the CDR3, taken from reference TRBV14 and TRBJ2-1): EAGVTQFPSHSVIEKGQTVTLRCDPISGHDNLYWYRRVMGKEIKFLLHFVKESKQDESGMPNNRFLAERTGGTYSTLKVQPAELEDSGVYFCASSQRPQTSHNEQFFGPGTRLTVL.

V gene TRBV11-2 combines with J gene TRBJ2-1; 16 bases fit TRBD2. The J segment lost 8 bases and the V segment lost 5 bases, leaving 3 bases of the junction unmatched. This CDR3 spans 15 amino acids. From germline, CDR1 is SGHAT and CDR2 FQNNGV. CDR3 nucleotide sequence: TGTGCCAGCAGCCCGGGACTAGCGGGGGGGGATGAGCAGTTCTTC. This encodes CASSPGLAGGDEQFF. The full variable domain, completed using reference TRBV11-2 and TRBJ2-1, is EAGVAQSPRYKIIEKRQSVAFWCNPISGHATLYWYQQILGQGPKLLIQFQNNGVVDDSQLPKDRFSAERLKGVDSTLKIQPAKLEDSAVYLCASSPGLAGGDEQFFGPGTRLTVL.

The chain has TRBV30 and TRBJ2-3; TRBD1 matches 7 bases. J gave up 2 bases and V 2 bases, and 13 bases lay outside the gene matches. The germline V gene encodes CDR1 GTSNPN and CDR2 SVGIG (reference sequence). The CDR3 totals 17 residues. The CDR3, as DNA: TGTGCCTGGAGTCCTCCCCCCGACAGGGTGCCCACAGATACGCAGTATTTT. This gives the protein CAWSPPPDRVPTDTQYF.

This CDR3 is CASSETSGALAGELFF. CDR3 nucleotides: TGTGCCAGCAGTGAAACTAGCGGGGCCCTCGCCGGGGAGCTGTTTTTT. The chain joins TRBV6-4 to TRBJ2-2, with TRBD2 identical over 10 bases. From germline, CDR1 is MRHNA and CDR2 SNTAGT. The CDR3 covers 16 residues. Trimming removed 3 bases from V and 6 bases from J; junction bases left unmatched: 7.

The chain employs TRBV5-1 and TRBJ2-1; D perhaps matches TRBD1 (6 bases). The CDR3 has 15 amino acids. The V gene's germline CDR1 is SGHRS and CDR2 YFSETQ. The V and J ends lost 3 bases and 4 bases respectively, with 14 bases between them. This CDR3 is CASSSPGHEYNEQFF. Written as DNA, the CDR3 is TGCGCCAGCAGCTCGCCGGGACACGAGTACAATGAGCAGTTCTTC.

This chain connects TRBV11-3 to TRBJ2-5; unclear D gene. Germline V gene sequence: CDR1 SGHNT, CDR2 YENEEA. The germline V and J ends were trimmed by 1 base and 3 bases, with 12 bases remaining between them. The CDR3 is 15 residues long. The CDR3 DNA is TGTGCCAGCAGCTTAGCCGTTGAGACGGAAGAGACCCAGTACTTC. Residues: CASSLAVETEETQYF.

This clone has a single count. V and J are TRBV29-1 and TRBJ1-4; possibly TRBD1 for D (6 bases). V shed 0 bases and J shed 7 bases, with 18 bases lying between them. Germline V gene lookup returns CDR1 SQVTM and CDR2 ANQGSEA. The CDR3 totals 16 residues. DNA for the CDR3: TGCAGCGTTGAAGATCTTAGGGGGGGCTCTATTGAAAAACTGTTTTTT. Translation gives CSVEDLRGGSIEKLFF. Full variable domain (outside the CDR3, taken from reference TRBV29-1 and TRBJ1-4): SAVISQKPSRDICQRGTSLTIQCQVDSQVTMMFWYRQQPGQSLTLIATANQGSEATYESGFVIDKFPISRPNLTFSTLTVSNMSPEDSSIYLCSVEDLRGGSIEKLFFGSGTQLSVL.

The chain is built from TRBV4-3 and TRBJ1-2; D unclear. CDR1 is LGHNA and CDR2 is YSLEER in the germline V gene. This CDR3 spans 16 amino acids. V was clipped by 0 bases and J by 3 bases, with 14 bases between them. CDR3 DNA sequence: TGCGCCAGCAGCCAAGATATCGGGCAGTCTCACTATGGCTACACCTTC. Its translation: CASSQDIGQSHYGYTF.

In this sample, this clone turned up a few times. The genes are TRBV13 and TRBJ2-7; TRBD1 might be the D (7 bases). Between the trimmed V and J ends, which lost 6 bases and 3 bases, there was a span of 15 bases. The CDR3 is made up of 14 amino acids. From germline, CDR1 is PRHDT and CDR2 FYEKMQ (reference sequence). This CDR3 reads CASRPTRGVYEQYF. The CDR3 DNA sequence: TGTGCCAGCAGACCAACCAGGGGGGTCTACGAGCAGTACTTC.

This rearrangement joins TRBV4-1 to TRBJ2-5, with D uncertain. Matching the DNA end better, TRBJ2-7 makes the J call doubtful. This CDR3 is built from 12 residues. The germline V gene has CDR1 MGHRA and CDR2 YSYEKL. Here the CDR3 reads CASSQGGYEQYF. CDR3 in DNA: TGCGCCAGCAGCCAAGGGGGCTACGAGCAGTACTTC.

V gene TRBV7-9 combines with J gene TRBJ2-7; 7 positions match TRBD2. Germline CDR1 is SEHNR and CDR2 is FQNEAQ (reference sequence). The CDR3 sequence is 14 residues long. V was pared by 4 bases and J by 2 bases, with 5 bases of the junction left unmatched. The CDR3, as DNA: TGTGCCAGCAGCTCAACGGGACTAACCTACGAGCAGTACTTC. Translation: CASSSTGLTYEQYF.

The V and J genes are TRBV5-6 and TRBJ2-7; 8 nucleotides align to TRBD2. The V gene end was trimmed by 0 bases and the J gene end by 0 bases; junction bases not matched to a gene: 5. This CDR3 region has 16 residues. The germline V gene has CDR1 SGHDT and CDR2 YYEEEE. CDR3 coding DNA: TGTGCCAGCAGCTTGGGAGCGGGGGACAACTCCTACGAGCAGTACTTC. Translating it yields CASSLGAGDNSYEQYF.

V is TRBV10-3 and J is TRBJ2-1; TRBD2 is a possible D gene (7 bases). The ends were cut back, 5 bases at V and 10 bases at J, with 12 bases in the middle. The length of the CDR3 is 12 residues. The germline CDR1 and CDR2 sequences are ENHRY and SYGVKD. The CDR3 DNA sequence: TGTGCCATCAGTACGGGGGGCCCCGAGCAGTTCTTC. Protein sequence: CAISTGGPEQFF.

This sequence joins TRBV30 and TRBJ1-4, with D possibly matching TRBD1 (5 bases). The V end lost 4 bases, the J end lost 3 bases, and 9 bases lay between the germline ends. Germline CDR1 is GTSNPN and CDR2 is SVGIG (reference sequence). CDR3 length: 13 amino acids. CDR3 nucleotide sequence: TGTGCCTGGAAAGGGGCAGCTAATGAAAAACTGTTTTTT. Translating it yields CAWKGAANEKLFF.

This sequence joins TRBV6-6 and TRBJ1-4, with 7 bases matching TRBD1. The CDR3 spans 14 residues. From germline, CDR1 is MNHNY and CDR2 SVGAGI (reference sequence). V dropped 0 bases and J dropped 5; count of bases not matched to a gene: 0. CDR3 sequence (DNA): TGTGCCAGCAGTTACTCCAGGGGGAATGAAAAACTGTTTTTT. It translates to CASSYSRGNEKLFF.

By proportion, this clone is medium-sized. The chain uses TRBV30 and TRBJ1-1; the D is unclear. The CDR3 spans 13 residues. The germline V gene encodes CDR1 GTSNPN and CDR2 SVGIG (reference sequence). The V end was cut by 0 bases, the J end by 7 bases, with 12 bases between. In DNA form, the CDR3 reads TGTGCCTGGAGTGTCCGCGGCCTCAGTGAAGCTTTCTTT. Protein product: CAWSVRGLSEAFF. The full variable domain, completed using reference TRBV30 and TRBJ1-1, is SQTIHQWPATLVQPVGSPLSLECTVEGTSNPNLYWYRQAAGRGLQLLFYSVGIGQISSEVPQNLSASRPQDRQFILSSKKLLLSDSGFYLCAWSVRGLSEAFFGQGTRLTVV.

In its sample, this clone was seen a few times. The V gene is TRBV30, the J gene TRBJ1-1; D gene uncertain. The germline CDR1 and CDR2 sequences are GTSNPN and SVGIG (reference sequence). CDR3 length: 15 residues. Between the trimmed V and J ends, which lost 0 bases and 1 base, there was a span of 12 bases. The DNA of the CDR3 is TGTGCCTGGAGTGTAGGGTGGGATGCGAACACTGAAGCTTTCTTT. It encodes CAWSVGWDANTEAFF.

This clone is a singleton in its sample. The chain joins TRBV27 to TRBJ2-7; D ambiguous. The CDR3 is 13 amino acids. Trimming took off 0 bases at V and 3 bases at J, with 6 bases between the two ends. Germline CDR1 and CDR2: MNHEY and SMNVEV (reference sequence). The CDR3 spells CASSLSVGYEQYF. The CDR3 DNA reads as TGTGCCAGCAGTTTATCGGTAGGCTACGAGCAGTACTTC.

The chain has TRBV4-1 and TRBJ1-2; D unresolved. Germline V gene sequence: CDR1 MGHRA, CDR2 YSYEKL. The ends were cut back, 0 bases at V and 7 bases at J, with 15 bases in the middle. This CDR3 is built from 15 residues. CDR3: CASSQEGRMMVGYTF. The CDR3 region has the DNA TGCGCCAGCAGCCAAGAAGGCAGGATGATGGTTGGCTACACCTTC.

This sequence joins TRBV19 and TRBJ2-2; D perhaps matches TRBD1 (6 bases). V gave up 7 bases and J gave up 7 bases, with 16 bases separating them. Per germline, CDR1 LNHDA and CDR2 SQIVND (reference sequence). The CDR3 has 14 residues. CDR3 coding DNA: TGTGCCAGTACACTGTGGGGGCTGCACGGGGAGCTGTTTTTT. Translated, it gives CASTLWGLHGELFF.

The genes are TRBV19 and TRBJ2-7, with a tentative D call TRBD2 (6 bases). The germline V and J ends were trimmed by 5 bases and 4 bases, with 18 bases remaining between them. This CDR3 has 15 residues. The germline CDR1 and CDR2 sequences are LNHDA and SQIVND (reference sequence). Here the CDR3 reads CASSFGPNGGYEQYF. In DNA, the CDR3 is TGTGCCAGTAGTTTCGGGCCCAACGGAGGGTACGAGCAGTACTTC.

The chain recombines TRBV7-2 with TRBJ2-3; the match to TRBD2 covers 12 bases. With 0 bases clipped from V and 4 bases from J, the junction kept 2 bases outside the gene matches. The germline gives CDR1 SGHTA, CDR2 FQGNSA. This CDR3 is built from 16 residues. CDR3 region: CASSLALAGGADTQYF. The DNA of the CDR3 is TGTGCCAGCAGCTTAGCCCTAGCGGGGGGGGCAGATACGCAGTATTTT. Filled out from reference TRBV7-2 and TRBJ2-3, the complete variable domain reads GAGVSQSPSNKVTEKGKDVELRCDPISGHTALYWYRQSLGQGLEFLIYFQGNSAPDKSGLPSDRFSAERTGGSVSTLTIQRTQQEDSAVYLCASSLALAGGADTQYFGPGTRLTVL.